This TCR beta chain was identified during a study of human T cells and chemical hapten exposure. Across the study: Slight differences in pooled library volume were the main source of varying TCR yields across samples. General observations from the study: Having alopecia, donors may respond immunologically unlike healthy people. Compared with pre-sensitization or healthy control sets, expanded TCRs clustered more.

As for time point: pre-sensitization, week 0. Noted treatment: therapeutic diphenylcyclopropenone sensitization with weekly scalp DPC. This clonotype came up many times. Its antigen is not identified. Within the library, unique molecular identifiers were attached to each individual cDNA molecule. From the RACE reads, TCRdb called clonotypes with MiXCR, one entry per CDR3 protein. The sample contains around 60,000 distinct CDR3 sequences, 6.7% of which appear only once. Sequences were derived from whole blood, sampled in connection with sensitization to the hapten diphenylcyclopropenone (DPC). The TCR sequence derives from a woman in her twenties or thirties with alopecia areata. Some clones in this sample may be carry-over from other donors' samples.

The CDR3 nucleotides are TGTGCCAGCTCAGCGACAGGAAACATGAACACTGAAGCTTTCTTT. It specifies CASSATGNMNTEAFF. The chain combines TRBV18 with TRBJ1-1; D may be TRBD1 (6 bases). The length of the CDR3 is 15 residues. CDR1 is KGHSH, CDR2 LQKENI, per germline. V lost 5 bases to trimming and J lost 0 bases, with 13 bases between them.